Listed here are 9 T cell receptor beta chains from one sample, sequenced in a study of beta chain features in type 1 diabetes (dated by TCRdb to the late 2010s). The library was built by means of the immunoSEQ multiplex PCR assay. The entire amount of isolated RNA was reverse transcribed using the High Capacity cDNA Reverse Transcription Kit, so the sequenced TCRB transcripts were expressed ones. The table was pulled from immuneACCESS by TCRdb, which kept in-frame rearrangements only. Such tables lose some clones; where checked, under half of the loss comes from unresolved V genes, and the rest has no known cause. Within this sample are some 300,000 clones, with about 7.8% of them counted one time only. In total, the top ten clones hold roughly 1% of the sample. Sequences were obtained from central memory CD4+ T cells from blood. The source is a woman under 30 in good health.

This clone turned up a few times. The chain combines TRBV19 with TRBJ2-7, with D tentatively TRBD1 (5 bases). With 3 bases removed from V and 3 bases from J, the gap between germline ends came to 9 bases. Germline V gene lookup returns CDR1 LNHDA and CDR2 SQIVND (reference sequence). This CDR3 comprises 13 residues. The CDR3, as DNA: TGTGCCAGTAGTATGTTTCAGGGCTACGAGCAGTACTTC. This codes for CASSMFQGYEQYF.

This clone was seen ten or more times. The chain couples TRBV18 to TRBJ1-5; a weak D match, TRBD1 (6 bases). V lost 3 bases to trimming and J lost 5 bases, with 14 bases between them. The CDR3 is made up of 15 amino acids. CDR1 and CDR2 (germline): KGHSH, LQKENI. The CDR3 nucleotides are TGTGCCAGCTCACCCCATCAGGGGATGGATCAGCCCCAGCATTTT. Its protein is CASSPHQGMDQPQHF.

The V gene is TRBV7-2, the J gene TRBJ2-6; a weak D match, TRBD1 (5 bases). The CDR3 is 17 amino acids. V was shortened by 7 bases and J by 4 bases, with 20 bases between the two germline ends. CDR1 is SGHTA, CDR2 FQGNSA, per germline. This CDR3 is CASTTLGLASGANVLTF. CDR3 sequence (DNA): TGTGCCAGCACCACCCTGGGGCTCGCGTCCGGGGCCAACGTCCTGACTTTC.

This clone was seen only a few times. The rearrangement joins TRBV30 to TRBJ1-4, with unresolved D. Between the trimmed V and J ends, which lost 2 bases and 10 bases, there was a span of 17 bases. The CDR3 loop spans 14 amino acids. The germline V gene encodes CDR1 GTSNPN and CDR2 SVGIG (reference sequence). The CDR3 coding sequence is TGTGCCTGGAGTTGGGGTACGGACTCTGGAAAACTGTTTTTT. This translates into CAWSWGTDSGKLFF.

Only a few counts were recorded for this clone. V and J are TRBV10-2 and TRBJ2-7, with D hard to call. V lost 2 bases to trimming and J lost 4 bases, with 6 bases between them. CDR3 length: 12 amino acids. Germline lookup yields CDR1 WSHSY and CDR2 SAAADI. The CDR3 spells CASSEGGYEQYF. CDR3 DNA sequence: TGCGCCAGCAGTGAGGGTGGGTACGAGCAGTACTTC.

V gene TRBV2 combines with J gene TRBJ2-1; 9 bases are a match to TRBD1. The V segment lost 5 bases and the J segment 6 bases; nucleotides outside the gene matches: 8. CDR1 SNHLY and CDR2 FYNNEI come from the germline V gene. The CDR3 consists of 15 residues. The CDR3 here is CASSSGTGKTNEQFF. For the CDR3, the DNA is TGTGCCAGCAGTTCCGGGACAGGGAAAACCAATGAGCAGTTCTTC.

CDR3 bases: TGTGCCAGCAGGAACCACCCCCTCCGGGACGACTCTGGAAACACCATATATTTT. Protein product: CASRNHPLRDDSGNTIYF. This sequence joins TRBV28 and TRBJ1-3, with a tentative D call TRBD1 (5 bases). This CDR3 has 18 amino acids. The germline V gene has CDR1 MDHEN and CDR2 SYDVKM. Trimming cost V 6 bases and J 0 bases, with 21 bases left between them.

This clone came up a few times. The chain joins TRBV7-2 to TRBJ2-3; D is uncertain. The V and J ends lost 2 bases and 0 bases respectively, with 6 bases between them. CDR1 SGHTA and CDR2 FQGNSA come from the germline V gene. The CDR3 consists of 14 residues. Here the CDR3 reads CASSLSKSTDTQYF. The CDR3 DNA is TGTGCCAGCAGCTTAAGCAAAAGCACAGATACGCAGTATTTT.

This clone occurred a few times. The chain couples TRBV19 to TRBJ1-1; D is perhaps TRBD1 (6 bases). CDR3 length: 12 residues. V was pared by 6 bases and J by 6 bases, with 11 bases between. Per germline, CDR1 LNHDA and CDR2 SQIVND (reference sequence). The DNA for the CDR3 is TGTGCCAGTAGCAACAGGGAGGCTGAAGCTTTCTTT. The encoded protein is CASSNREAEAFF.